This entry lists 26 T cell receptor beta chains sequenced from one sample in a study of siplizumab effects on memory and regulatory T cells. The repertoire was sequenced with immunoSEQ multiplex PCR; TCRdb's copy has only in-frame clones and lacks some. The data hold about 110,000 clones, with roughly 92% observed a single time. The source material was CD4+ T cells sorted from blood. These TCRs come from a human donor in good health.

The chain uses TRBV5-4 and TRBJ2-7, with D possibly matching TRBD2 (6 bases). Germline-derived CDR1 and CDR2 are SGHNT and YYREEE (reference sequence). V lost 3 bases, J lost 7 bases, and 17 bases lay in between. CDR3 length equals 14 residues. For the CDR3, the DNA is TGTGCCAGCAGCTGGAGGGACGGACCCCTGGAGCAGTACTTC. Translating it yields CASSWRDGPLEQYF.

CDR3 bases: TGTGCCACCCGGGACAGGGGCCAGGGCTACACCTTC. Residues: CATRDRGQGYTF. The V call is TRBV28, the J call TRBJ1-2; 10 positions match TRBD1. Germline V lookup: CDR1 MDHEN, CDR2 SYDVKM. The junction had 7 bases not matched to a gene; V was cut back by 10 bases and J by 8 bases. The CDR3 consists of 12 residues.

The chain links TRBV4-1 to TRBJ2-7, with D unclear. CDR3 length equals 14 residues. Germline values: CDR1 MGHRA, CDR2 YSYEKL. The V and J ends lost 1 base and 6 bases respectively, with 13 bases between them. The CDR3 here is CASSQVRWSLEQYF. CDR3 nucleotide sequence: TGCGCCAGCAGCCAAGTGAGGTGGTCCCTCGAGCAGTACTTC.

The CDR3 sequence is CASSLETGPREQFF. The CDR3 DNA reads as TGCGCCAGCAGCTTGGAGACAGGGCCGCGTGAGCAGTTCTTC. This chain links TRBV5-1 with TRBJ2-1; 7 nucleotides line up with TRBD1. In germline, CDR1 is SGHRS, CDR2 YFSETQ. The CDR3 extends over 14 amino acids. V gave up 0 bases and J gave up 9 bases; unmatched junction bases: 6.

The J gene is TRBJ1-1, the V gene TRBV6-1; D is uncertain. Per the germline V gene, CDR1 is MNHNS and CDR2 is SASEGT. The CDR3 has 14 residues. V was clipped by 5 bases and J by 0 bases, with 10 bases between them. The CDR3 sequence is CASSWEAMNTEAFF. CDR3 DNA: TGTGCCAGCAGTTGGGAGGCTATGAACACTGAAGCTTTCTTT.

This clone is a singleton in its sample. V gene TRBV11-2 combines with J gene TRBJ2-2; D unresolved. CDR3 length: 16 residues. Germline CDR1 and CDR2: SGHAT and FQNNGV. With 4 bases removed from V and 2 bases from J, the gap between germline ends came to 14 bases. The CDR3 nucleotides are TGTGCCAGCAGCTCTCACCGCTCCGCCAACACCGGGGAGCTGTTTTTT. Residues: CASSSHRSANTGELFF.

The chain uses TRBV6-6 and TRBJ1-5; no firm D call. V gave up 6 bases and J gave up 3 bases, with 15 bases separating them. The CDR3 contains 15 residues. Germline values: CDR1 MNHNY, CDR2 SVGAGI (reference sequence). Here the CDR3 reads CASRPESRNNQPQHF. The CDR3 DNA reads TGTGCCAGCAGACCGGAGAGTCGGAACAATCAGCCCCAGCATTTT.

CDR3 protein: CASRDRQGDTEAFF. The CDR3 DNA sequence: TGTGCCAGCAGGGACCGACAGGGAGACACTGAAGCTTTCTTT. This chain uses TRBV27 with TRBJ1-1; 7 positions match TRBD1. This CDR3 spans 14 amino acids. CDR1 and CDR2 from the germline V gene are MNHEY and SMNVEV (reference sequence). V was pared by 6 bases and J by 3 bases, with 7 bases of the junction left unmatched.

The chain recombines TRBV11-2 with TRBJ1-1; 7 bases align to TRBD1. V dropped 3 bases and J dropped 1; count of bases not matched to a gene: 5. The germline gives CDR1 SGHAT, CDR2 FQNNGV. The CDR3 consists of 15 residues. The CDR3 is CASSFRGGPNTEAFF. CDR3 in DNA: TGTGCCAGCAGCTTTCGAGGGGGCCCGAACACTGAAGCTTTCTTT.

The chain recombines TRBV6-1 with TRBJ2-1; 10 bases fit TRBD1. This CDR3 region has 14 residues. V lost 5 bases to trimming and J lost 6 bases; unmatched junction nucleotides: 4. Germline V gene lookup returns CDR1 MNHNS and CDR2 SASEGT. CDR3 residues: CASSRDRGFNEQFF. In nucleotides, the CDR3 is TGTGCCAGCAGTCGGGACAGGGGCTTCAATGAGCAGTTCTTC.

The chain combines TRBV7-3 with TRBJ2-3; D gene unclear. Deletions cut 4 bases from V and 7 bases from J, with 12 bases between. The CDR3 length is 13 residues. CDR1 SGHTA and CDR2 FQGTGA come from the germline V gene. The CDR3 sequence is CASSSPSGYTQYF. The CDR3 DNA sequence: TGTGCCAGCAGCTCGCCCTCCGGTTATACGCAGTATTTT.

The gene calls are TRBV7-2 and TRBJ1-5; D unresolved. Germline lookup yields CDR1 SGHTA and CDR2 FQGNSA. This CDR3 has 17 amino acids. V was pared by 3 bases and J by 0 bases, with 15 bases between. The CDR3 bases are TGTGCCAGCAGCTTGGTGAAGACGTCAGATAGCAATCAGCCCCAGCATTTT. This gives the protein CASSLVKTSDSNQPQHF.

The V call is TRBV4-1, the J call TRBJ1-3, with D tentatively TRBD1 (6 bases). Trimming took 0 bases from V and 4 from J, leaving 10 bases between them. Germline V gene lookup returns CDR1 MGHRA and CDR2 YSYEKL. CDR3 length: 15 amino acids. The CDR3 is CASSQDPRGGNTIYF. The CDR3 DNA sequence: TGCGCCAGCAGCCAAGATCCCAGGGGCGGAAACACCATATATTTT.

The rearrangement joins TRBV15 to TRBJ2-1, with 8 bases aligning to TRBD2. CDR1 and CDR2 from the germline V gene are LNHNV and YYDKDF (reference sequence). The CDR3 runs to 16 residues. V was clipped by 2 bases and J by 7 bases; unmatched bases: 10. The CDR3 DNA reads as TGTGCCACCAGCAGAAGCCGGGCAGCGGGAGTTAATGAGCAGTTCTTC. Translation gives CATSRSRAAGVNEQFF.

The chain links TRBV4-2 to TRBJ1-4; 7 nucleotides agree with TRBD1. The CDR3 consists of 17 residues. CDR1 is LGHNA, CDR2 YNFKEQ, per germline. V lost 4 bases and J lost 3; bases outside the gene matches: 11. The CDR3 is CASSLGRGTDANEKLFF. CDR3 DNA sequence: TGTGCCAGCAGCCTCGGTCGAGGGACAGACGCTAATGAAAAACTGTTTTTT.

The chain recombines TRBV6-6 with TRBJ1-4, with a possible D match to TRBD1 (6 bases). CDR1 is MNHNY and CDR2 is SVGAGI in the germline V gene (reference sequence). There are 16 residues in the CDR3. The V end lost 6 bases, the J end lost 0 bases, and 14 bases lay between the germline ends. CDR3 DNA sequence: TGTGCCAGCAGCCCAGGACAGACTGCAACTAATGAAAAACTGTTTTTT. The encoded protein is CASSPGQTATNEKLFF.

The CDR3 sequence is CASSPLMRGQANTGELFF. DNA of the CDR3: TGTGCCAGCTCACCACTAATGAGGGGACAGGCGAACACCGGGGAGCTGTTTTTT. The gene calls are TRBV18 and TRBJ2-2; 8 bases are shared with TRBD1. V shed 1 base and J 0 bases; nucleotides not matched to a gene: 7. The CDR3 consists of 18 residues. Germline CDR1 reads KGHSH; CDR2 reads LQKENI.

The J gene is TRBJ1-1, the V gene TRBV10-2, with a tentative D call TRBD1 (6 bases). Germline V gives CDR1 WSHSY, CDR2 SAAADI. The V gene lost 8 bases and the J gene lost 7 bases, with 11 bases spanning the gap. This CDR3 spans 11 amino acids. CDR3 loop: CASWEGVEAFF. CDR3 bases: TGCGCCAGCTGGGAGGGGGTTGAAGCTTTCTTT.

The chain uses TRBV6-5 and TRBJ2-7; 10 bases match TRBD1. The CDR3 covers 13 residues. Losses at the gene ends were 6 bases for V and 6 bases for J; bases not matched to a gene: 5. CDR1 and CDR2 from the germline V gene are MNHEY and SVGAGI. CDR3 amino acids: CASRGTGEREQYF. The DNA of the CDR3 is TGTGCCAGCAGAGGGACAGGGGAACGCGAGCAGTACTTC.

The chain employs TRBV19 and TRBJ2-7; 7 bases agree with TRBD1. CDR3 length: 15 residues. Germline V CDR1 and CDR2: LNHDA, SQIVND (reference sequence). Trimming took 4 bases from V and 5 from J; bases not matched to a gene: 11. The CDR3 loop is CASSNRDSVLNEQYF. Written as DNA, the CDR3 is TGTGCCAGTAGTAACCGGGACAGCGTCCTGAACGAGCAGTACTTC. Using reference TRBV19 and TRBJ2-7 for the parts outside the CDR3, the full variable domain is DGGITQSPKYLFRKEGQNVTLSCEQNLNHDAMYWYRQDPGQGLRLIYYSQIVNDFQKGDIAEGYSVSREKKESFPLTVTSAQKNPTAFYLCASSNRDSVLNEQYFGPGTRLTVT.

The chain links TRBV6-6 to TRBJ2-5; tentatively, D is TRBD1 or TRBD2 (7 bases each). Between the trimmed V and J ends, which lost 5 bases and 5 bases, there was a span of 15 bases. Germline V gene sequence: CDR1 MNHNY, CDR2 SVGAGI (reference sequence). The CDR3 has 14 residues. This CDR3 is CASSRRQGGETQYF. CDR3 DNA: TGTGCCAGCAGTCGTCGACAGGGAGGGGAGACCCAGTACTTC.

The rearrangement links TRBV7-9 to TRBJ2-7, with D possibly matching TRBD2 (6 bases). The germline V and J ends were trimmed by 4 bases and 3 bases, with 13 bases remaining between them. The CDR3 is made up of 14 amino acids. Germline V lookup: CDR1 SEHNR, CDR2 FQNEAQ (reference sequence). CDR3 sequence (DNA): TGTGCCAGCAGCTCGGGACTCGGAAGCTACGAGCAGTACTTC. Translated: CASSSGLGSYEQYF.

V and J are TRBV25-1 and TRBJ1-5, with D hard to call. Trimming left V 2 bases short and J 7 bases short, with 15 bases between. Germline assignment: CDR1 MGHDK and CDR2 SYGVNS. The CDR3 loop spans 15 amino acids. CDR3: CASSEEGPTNQPQHF. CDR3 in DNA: TGTGCCAGCAGTGAAGAAGGCCCCACCAACCAGCCCCAGCATTTT.

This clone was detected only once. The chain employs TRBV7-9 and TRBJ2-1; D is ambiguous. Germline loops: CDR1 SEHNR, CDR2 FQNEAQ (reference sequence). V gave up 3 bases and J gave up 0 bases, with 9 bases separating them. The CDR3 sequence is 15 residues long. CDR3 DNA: TGTGCCAGCAGCTTGCAGGTGAGCTCCTACAATGAGCAGTTCTTC. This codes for CASSLQVSSYNEQFF.

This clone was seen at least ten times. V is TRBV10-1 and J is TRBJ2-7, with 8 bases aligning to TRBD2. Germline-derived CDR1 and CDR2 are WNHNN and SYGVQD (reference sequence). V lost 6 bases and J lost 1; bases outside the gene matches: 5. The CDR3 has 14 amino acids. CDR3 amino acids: CASSESGGSYEQYF. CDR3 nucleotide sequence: TGCGCCAGCAGCGAGAGCGGGGGATCCTACGAGCAGTACTTC.

The DNA of the CDR3 is TGTGCCAGTAGTAACCGGGACAGGGTGGATCAGCCCCAGCATTTT. This translates into CASSNRDRVDQPQHF. The genes are TRBV19 and TRBJ1-5; 9 bases are shared with TRBD1. V lost 4 bases, J lost 5 bases, and 6 bases stayed unmatched. CDR3 length: 15 amino acids. CDR1 and CDR2 (germline): LNHDA, SQIVND (reference sequence).